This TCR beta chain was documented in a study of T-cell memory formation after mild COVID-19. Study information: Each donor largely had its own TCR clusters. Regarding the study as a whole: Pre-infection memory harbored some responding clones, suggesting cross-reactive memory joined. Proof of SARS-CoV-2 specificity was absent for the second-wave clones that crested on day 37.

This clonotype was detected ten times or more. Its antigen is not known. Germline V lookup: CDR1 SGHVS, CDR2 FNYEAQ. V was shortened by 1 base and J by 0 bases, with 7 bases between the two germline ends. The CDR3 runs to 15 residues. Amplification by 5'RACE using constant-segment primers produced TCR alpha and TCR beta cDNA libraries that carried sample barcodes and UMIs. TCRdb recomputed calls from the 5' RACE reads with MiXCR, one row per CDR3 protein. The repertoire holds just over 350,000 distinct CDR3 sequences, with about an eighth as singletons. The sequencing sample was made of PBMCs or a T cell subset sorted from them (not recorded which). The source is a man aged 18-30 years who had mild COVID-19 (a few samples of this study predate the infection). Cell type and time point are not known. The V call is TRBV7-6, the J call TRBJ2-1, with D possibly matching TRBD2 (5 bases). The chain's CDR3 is CASSLGGYSYNEQFF. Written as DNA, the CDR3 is TGTGCCAGCAGCTTAGGAGGGTACTCCTACAATGAGCAGTTCTTC.